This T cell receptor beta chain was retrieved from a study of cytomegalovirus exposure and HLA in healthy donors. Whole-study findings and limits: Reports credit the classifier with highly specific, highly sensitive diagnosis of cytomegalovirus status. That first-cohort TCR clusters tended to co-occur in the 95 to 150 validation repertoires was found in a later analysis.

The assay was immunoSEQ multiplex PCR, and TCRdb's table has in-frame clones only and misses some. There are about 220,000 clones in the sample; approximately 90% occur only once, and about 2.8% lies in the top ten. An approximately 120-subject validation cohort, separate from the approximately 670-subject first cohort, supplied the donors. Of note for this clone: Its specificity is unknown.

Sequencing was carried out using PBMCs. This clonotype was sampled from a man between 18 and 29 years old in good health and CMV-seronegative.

The CDR3 DNA is TGTGCCAGCAGCATATATTCGGGCTACGAGCAGTACTTC. Translating it yields CASSIYSGYEQYF. The chain links TRBV11-3 to TRBJ2-7; no reliable D call. V lost 5 bases to trimming and J lost 3 bases, with 11 bases between them. Germline V gene data show CDR1 as SGHNT and CDR2 as YENEEA. The CDR3 is 13 amino acids.